The TCR beta chain described here comes from a study of blood T cell repertoires in COVID-19. Study summary: The samples span acute and convalescent COVID-19 from the United States, Italy and Spain.

Germline CDR1 SGHDT, CDR2 YYEEEE. Trimming took 4 bases from V and 2 from J, leaving 10 bases between them. The CDR3 is made up of 13 amino acids. Some clones are missing from TCRdb's copy, which holds only in-frame ones; the method was immunoSEQ multiplex PCR. The table records 250,000 to 350,000 clones, roughly 86% of them present only once. Sample: peripheral blood. This TCR came from a woman aged 50 to 60 who had recovered from COVID-19. V and J are TRBV5-6 and TRBJ2-7; TRBD1 might be the D (6 bases). CDR3 loop: CASSLDRPYEQYF. The CDR3 bases are TGTGCCAGCAGCCTCGACAGGCCCTACGAGCAGTACTTC.